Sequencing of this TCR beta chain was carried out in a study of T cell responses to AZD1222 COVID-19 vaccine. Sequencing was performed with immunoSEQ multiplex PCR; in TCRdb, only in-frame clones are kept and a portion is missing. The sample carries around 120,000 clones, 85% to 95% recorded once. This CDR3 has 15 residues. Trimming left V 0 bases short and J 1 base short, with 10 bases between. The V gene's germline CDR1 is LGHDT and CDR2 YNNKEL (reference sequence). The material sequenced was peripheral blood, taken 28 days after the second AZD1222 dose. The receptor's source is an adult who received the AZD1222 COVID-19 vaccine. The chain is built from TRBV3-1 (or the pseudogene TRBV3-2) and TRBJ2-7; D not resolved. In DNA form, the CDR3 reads TGTGCCAGCAGCCAAGATGAGAAGGGATCCTACGAGCAGTACTTC. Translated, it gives CASSQDEKGSYEQYF.